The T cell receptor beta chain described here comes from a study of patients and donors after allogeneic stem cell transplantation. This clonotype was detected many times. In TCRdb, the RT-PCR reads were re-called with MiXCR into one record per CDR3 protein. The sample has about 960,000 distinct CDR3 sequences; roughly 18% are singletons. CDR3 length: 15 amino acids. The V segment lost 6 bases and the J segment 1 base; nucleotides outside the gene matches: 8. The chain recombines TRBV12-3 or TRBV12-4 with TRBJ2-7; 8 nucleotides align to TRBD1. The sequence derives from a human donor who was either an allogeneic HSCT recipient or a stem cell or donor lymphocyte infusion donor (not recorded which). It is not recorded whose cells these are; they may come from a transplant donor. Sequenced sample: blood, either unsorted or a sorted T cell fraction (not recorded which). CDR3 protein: CASSPRQGSSYEQYF. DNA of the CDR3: TGTGCCAGCAGCCCGAGACAGGGGAGTTCCTACGAGCAGTACTTC.